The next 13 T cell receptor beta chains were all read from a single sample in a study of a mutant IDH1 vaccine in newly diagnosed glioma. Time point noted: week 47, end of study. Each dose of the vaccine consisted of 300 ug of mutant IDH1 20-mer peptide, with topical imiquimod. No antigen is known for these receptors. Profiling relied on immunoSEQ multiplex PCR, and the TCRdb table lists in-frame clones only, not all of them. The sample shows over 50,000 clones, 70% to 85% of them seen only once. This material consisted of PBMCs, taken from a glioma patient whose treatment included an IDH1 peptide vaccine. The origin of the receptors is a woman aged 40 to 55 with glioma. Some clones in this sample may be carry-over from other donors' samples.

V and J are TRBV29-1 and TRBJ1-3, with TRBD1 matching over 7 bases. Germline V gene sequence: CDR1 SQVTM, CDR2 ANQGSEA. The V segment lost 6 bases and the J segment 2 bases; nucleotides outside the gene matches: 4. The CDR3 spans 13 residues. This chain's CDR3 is CSVPDRAGNTIYF. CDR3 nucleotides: TGCAGCGTCCCAGACAGGGCTGGAAACACCATATATTTT.

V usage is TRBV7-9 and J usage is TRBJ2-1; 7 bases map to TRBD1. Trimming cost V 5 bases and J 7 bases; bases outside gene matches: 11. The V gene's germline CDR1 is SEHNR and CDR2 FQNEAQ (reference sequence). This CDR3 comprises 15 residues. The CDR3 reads CASSPRDSSGNEQFF. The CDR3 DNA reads TGTGCCAGCAGCCCCCGGGACAGTTCTGGGAATGAGCAGTTCTTC.

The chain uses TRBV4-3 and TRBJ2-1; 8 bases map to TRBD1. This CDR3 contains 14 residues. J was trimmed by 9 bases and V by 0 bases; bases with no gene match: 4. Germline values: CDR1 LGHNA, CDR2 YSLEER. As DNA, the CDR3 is TGCGCCAGCAGCCAAGAATGGACAGGGAGTGAGCAGTTCTTC. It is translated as CASSQEWTGSEQFF.

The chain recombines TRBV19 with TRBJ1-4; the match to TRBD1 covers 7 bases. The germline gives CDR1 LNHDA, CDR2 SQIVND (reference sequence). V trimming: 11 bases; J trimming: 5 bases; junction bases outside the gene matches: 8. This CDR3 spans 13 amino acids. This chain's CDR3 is CACRQGQNEKLFF. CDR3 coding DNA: TGTGCCTGTCGACAGGGTCAAAATGAAAAACTGTTTTTT.

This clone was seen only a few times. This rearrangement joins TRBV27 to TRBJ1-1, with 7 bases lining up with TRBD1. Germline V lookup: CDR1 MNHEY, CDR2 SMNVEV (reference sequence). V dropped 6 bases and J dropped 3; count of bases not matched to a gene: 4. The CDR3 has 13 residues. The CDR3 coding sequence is TGTGCCAGCAGGATAGGGGGCCACACTGAAGCTTTCTTT. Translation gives CASRIGGHTEAFF.

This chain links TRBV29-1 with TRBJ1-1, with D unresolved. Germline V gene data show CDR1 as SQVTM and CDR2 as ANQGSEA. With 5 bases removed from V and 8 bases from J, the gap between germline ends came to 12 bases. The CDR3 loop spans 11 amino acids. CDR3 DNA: TGCAGCGTTTTCCGGGCCCCAGAAGCTTTCTTT. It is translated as CSVFRAPEAFF. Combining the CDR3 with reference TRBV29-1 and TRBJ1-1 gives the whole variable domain SAVISQKPSRDICQRGTSLTIQCQVDSQVTMMFWYRQQPGQSLTLIATANQGSEATYESGFVIDKFPISRPNLTFSTLTVSNMSPEDSSIYLCSVFRAPEAFFGQGTRLTVV.

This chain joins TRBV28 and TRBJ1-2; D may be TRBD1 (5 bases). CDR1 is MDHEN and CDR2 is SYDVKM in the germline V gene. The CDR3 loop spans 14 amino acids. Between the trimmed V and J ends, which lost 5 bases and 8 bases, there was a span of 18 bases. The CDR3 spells CASSPPGTGYGYTF. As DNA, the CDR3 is TGTGCCAGCAGTCCCCCCGGGACGGGGTACGGCTACACCTTC.

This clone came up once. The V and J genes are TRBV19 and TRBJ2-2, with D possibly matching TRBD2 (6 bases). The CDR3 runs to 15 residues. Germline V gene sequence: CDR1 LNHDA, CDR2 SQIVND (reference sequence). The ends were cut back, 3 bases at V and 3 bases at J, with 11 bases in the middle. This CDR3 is CASSIGGTYTGELFF. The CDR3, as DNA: TGTGCCAGTAGTATTGGCGGGACTTACACCGGGGAGCTGTTTTTT. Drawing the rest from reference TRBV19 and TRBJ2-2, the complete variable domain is DGGITQSPKYLFRKEGQNVTLSCEQNLNHDAMYWYRQDPGQGLRLIYYSQIVNDFQKGDIAEGYSVSREKKESFPLTVTSAQKNPTAFYLCASSIGGTYTGELFFGEGSRLTVL.

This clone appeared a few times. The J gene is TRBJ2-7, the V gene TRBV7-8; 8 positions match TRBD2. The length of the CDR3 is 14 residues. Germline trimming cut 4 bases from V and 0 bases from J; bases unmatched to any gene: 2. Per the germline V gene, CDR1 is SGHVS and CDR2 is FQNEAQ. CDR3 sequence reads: CASSSGGSSYEQYF. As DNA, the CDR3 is TGTGCCAGCAGCTCGGGGGGGAGCTCCTACGAGCAGTACTTC.

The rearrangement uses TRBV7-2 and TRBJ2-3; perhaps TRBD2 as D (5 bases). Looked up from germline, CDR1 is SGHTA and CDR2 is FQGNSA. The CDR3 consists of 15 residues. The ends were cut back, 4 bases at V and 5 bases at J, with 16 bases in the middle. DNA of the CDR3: TGTGCCAGCAGCTGGATACGGGGTGGGAAAGATACGCAGTATTTT. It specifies CASSWIRGGKDTQYF.

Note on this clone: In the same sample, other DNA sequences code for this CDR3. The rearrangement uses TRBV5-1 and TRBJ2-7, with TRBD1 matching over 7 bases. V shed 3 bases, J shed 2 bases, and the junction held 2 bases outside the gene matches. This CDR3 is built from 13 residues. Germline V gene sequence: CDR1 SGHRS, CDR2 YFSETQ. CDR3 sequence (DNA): TGCGCCAGCAGCTCAGGGGGTCCCTACGAGCAGTACTTC. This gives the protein CASSSGGPYEQYF.

This CDR3 is CATSRDGGIGQYF. CDR3 in DNA: TGTGCCACCAGCAGAGACGGAGGGATAGGGCAGTATTTT. The rearrangement uses TRBV15 and TRBJ2-3, with D maybe TRBD2 (6 bases). The CDR3 sequence is 13 residues long. CDR1 is LNHNV and CDR2 is YYDKDF in the germline V gene (reference sequence). Trimming removed 0 bases at V and 11 bases at J, with 12 bases between. Drawing the rest from reference TRBV15 and TRBJ2-3, the complete variable domain is DAMVIQNPRYQVTQFGKPVTLSCSQTLNHNVMYWYQQKSSQAPKLLFHYYDKDFNNEADTPDNFQSRRPNTSFCFLDIRSPGLGDTAMYLCATSRDGGIGQYFGPGTRLTVL.

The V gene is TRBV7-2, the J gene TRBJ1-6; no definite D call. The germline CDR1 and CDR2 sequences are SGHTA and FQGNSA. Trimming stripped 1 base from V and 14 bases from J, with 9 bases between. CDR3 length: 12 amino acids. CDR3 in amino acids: CASSLDVAALHF. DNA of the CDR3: TGTGCCAGCAGCTTAGACGTCGCAGCCCTCCACTTT.